Following are 20 T cell receptor beta chains from one sample sequenced in a study of OX40 agonist ivuxolimab in advanced cancers. Measured with immunoSEQ multiplex PCR; TCRdb has only the in-frame clones, and not every one. The sample lists 75,000 to 90,000 clones, approximately 88% occurring once. Sequenced material: CD4+ or CD8+ T cells sorted from blood, taken in a trial of the OX40 agonist ivuxolimab. These receptors were collected from an adult with an advanced solid tumor such as melanoma, head and neck, liver or kidney cancer.

This clone occurred once. The chain combines TRBV7-3 with TRBJ1-1; D remains unclear. This CDR3 is built from 13 residues. V shed 3 bases and J shed 4 bases, with 9 bases lying between them. Germline-derived CDR1 and CDR2 are SGHTA and FQGTGA. DNA for the CDR3: TGTGCCAGCAGCTTCAGTGAGGGCACTGAAGCTTTCTTT. Translating it yields CASSFSEGTEAFF.

The chain joins TRBV6-4 to TRBJ2-5; 9 bases align to TRBD2. The V gene end was trimmed by 0 bases and the J gene end by 3 bases; junction bases not matched to a gene: 8. CDR1 MRHNA and CDR2 SNTAGT come from the germline V gene. This CDR3 has 17 amino acids. In DNA form, the CDR3 reads TGTGCCAGCAGTGACTCCGATCGACTAGCGGCAAAAGAGACCCAGTACTTC. This gives the protein CASSDSDRLAAKETQYF.

V usage is TRBV5-4 and J usage is TRBJ2-7; TRBD2 might be the D (6 bases). The ends were cut back, 0 bases at V and 3 bases at J, with 10 bases in the middle. The V gene's germline CDR1 is SGHNT and CDR2 YYREEE (reference sequence). This CDR3 comprises 14 residues. CDR3 sequence reads: CASSLAGEDYEQYF. The CDR3 bases are TGTGCCAGCAGCTTGGCCGGGGAGGACTACGAGCAGTACTTC. The entire variable domain, with the rest obtained from reference TRBV5-4 and TRBJ2-7, is as follows: ETGVTQSPTHLIKTRGQQVTLRCSSQSGHNTVSWYQQALGQGPQFIFQYYREEENGRGNFPPRFSGLQFPNYSSELNVNALELDDSALYLCASSLAGEDYEQYFGPGTRLTVT.

This rearrangement joins TRBV5-4 to TRBJ2-6, with a tentative D call TRBD2 (7 bases). CDR3 size: 16 residues. V lost 2 bases to trimming and J lost 4 bases, with 13 bases between them. Germline V gene lookup returns CDR1 SGHNT and CDR2 YYREEE (reference sequence). The CDR3 DNA reads as TGTGCCAGCAGCTTTGGGGGGGCGGAGGGGGCCAACGTCCTGACTTTC. Amino acid sequence: CASSFGGAEGANVLTF. Full variable domain (missing parts from reference TRBV5-4 and TRBJ2-6): ETGVTQSPTHLIKTRGQQVTLRCSSQSGHNTVSWYQQALGQGPQFIFQYYREEENGRGNFPPRFSGLQFPNYSSELNVNALELDDSALYLCASSFGGAEGANVLTFGAGSRLTVL.

The chain recombines TRBV4-2 with TRBJ2-7; no clear D gene. There are 14 residues in the CDR3. From germline, CDR1 is LGHNA and CDR2 YNFKEQ. V was trimmed by 0 bases and J by 7 bases, leaving 13 bases between them. The CDR3 DNA reads TGTGCCAGCAGCCAAGATTTCCGCAAGGATGAGCAGTACTTC. It yields the protein CASSQDFRKDEQYF.

The genes are TRBV5-1 and TRBJ1-2; 8 bases fit TRBD1. The CDR3 covers 13 residues. Per germline, CDR1 SGHRS and CDR2 YFSETQ. After removal of 4 bases from V and 8 bases from J, the junction contained 7 bases not matched to a gene. In DNA form, the CDR3 reads TGCGCCAGCAGCCCACAGGGGGTAGGCGGCTACACCTTC. Encoded protein: CASSPQGVGGYTF. The full variable domain, completed using reference TRBV5-1 and TRBJ1-2, is KAGVTQTPRYLIKTRGQQVTLSCSPISGHRSVSWYQQTPGQGLQFLFEYFSETQRNKGNFPGRFSGRQFSNSRSEMNVSTLELGDSALYLCASSPQGVGGYTFGSGTRLTVV.

This chain connects TRBV7-3 to TRBJ2-6; D may be TRBD2 (5 bases). This CDR3 spans 17 amino acids. The V gene lost 1 base and the J gene lost 0 bases, with 10 bases spanning the gap. Germline V gene lookup returns CDR1 SGHTA and CDR2 FQGTGA. CDR3 nucleotide sequence: TGTGCCAGCAGCTTAAGCCCGGCGGGCTCTGGGGCCAACGTCCTGACTTTC. Translation: CASSLSPAGSGANVLTF.

The V call is TRBV6-5, the J call TRBJ2-4; D not resolved. CDR3 length: 11 residues. The V gene's germline CDR1 is MNHEY and CDR2 SVGAGI. V was trimmed by 1 base and J by 8 bases, leaving 3 bases between them. The CDR3 region has the DNA TGTGCCAGCAGTTACTTGGACATTCAGTACTTC. Encoded protein: CASSYLDIQYF.

The J gene is TRBJ2-7, the V gene TRBV4-1; 10 bases agree with TRBD2. Germline V gives CDR1 MGHRA, CDR2 YSYEKL. The CDR3 covers 15 residues. Losses at the gene ends were 3 bases for V and 2 bases for J; bases not matched to a gene: 4. Here the CDR3 reads CASSHPGTSAYEQYF. CDR3 DNA sequence: TGCGCCAGCAGCCATCCCGGGACTAGCGCCTACGAGCAGTACTTC.

The CDR3 loop reads CASSVSGRSSYNEQFF. The CDR3 DNA is TGTGCCAGCAGCGTTTCGGGGCGTAGCTCCTACAATGAGCAGTTCTTC. V is TRBV9 and J is TRBJ2-1; D might be TRBD1 or TRBD2, each matching 5 bases. In germline, CDR1 is SGDLS, CDR2 YYNGEE. This CDR3 is built from 16 residues. The V end was cut by 2 bases, the J end by 0 bases, with 12 bases between.

The V gene is TRBV25-1, the J gene TRBJ1-1, with no clear D. The CDR3 runs 11 residues. The germline V and J ends were trimmed by 6 bases and 5 bases, with 7 bases remaining between them. Per the germline V gene, CDR1 is MGHDK and CDR2 is SYGVNS. The CDR3 here is CASRIGTEAFF. CDR3 nucleotide sequence: TGTGCCAGCAGAATAGGTACTGAAGCTTTCTTT.

The rearrangement joins TRBV9 to TRBJ1-1; D might be TRBD1 (6 bases). With 3 bases removed from V and 4 bases from J, the gap between germline ends came to 13 bases. The CDR3 totals 14 residues. Looked up from germline, CDR1 is SGDLS and CDR2 is YYNGEE. CDR3: CASSANTGITEAFF. CDR3 DNA sequence: TGTGCCAGCAGCGCCAATACAGGGATCACTGAAGCTTTCTTT.

The chain recombines TRBV5-4 with TRBJ2-7; D perhaps matches TRBD1 (6 bases). Trimming took off 0 bases at V and 7 bases at J, with 20 bases between the two ends. Germline V gives CDR1 SGHNT, CDR2 YYREEE (reference sequence). The CDR3 runs to 16 residues. This chain's CDR3 is CASSLGGPAGAGEQYF. The CDR3, as DNA: TGTGCCAGCAGCTTGGGGGGTCCGGCAGGGGCTGGAGAGCAGTACTTC.

The chain has TRBV7-2 and TRBJ2-7, with 7 bases aligning to TRBD2. Trimming removed 5 bases from V and 3 bases from J; junction bases left unmatched: 7. Germline V gene lookup returns CDR1 SGHTA and CDR2 FQGNSA. CDR3 length: 14 amino acids. The CDR3 DNA reads as TGTGCCAGCAGCACCCAGACTAGCAGCTACGAGCAGTACTTC. This encodes CASSTQTSSYEQYF.

The rearrangement links TRBV28 to TRBJ2-1; 9 bases fit TRBD1. V shed 6 bases and J 4 bases; nucleotides not matched to a gene: 7. Germline values: CDR1 MDHEN, CDR2 SYDVKM. The CDR3 extends over 15 amino acids. The CDR3 sequence is CASSLGTGNYNEQFF. The CDR3 nucleotides read TGTGCCAGCAGCTTAGGGACAGGGAATTACAATGAGCAGTTCTTC.

The genes are TRBV6-5 and TRBJ1-4; D is unclear. Germline lookup yields CDR1 MNHEY and CDR2 SVGAGI. Trimming stripped 5 bases from V and 5 bases from J, with 12 bases between. The CDR3 has 14 residues. The CDR3 loop reads CASSPRAVNEKLFF. The CDR3 DNA follows: TGTGCCAGCAGTCCTCGGGCCGTCAATGAAAAACTGTTTTTT.

J is TRBJ1-2 and V is TRBV18, with 7 bases that match TRBD1. V lost 3 bases to trimming and J lost 2 bases; unmatched junction nucleotides: 6. Germline CDR1 and CDR2: KGHSH and LQKENI. CDR3 length equals 15 residues. The CDR3 is CASSPNTGANYGYTF. CDR3 DNA sequence: TGTGCCAGCTCACCTAATACAGGGGCCAACTATGGCTACACCTTC.

This chain connects TRBV6-5 to TRBJ2-5; no clear D gene. V dropped 1 base and J dropped 2 bases, with 8 bases sitting between them. The CDR3 runs 14 residues. Germline CDR1 MNHEY, CDR2 SVGAGI. CDR3 sequence (DNA): TGTGCCAGCAGTTACTGGTCGGGTCAAGAGACCCAGTACTTC. It codes for CASSYWSGQETQYF.

To note about this clone: Relative to the germline gene, one junction end is altered; a read error may explain this. The chain combines TRBV4-1 with TRBJ1-1, with TRBD1 matching over 7 bases. The length of the CDR3 is 16 residues. From germline, CDR1 is MGHRA and CDR2 YSYEKL. CDR3 coding DNA: TGCGCCAGCAGCCAAGTTTTAGGGACAGCAAACATTGAAGCTTTCTTT. It specifies CASSQVLGTANIEAFF.

The genes are TRBV28 and TRBJ2-7; 9 positions match TRBD1. This CDR3 is built from 16 residues. Losses at the gene ends were 7 bases for V and 3 bases for J; bases not matched to a gene: 13. Germline assignment: CDR1 MDHEN and CDR2 SYDVKM. DNA of the CDR3: TGTGCCAGCATCGGCCCGACAGGGGGTAAGGACTACGAGCAGTACTTC. It specifies CASIGPTGGKDYEQYF.